The subject of this entry is one T cell receptor beta chain. Only in-frame clones appear in the TCRdb table, and some are missing; sequencing was by immunoSEQ multiplex PCR. The top ten hold 10% of the sample, which has 150,000 to 200,000 clones, 85% to 90% seen once. The record originates from a study of blood T cell repertoires in COVID-19. The CDR3 is made up of 15 amino acids. The V end lost 3 bases, the J end lost 0 bases, and 11 bases lay between the germline ends. Germline V lookup: CDR1 LGHNA, CDR2 YNFKEQ. This chain links TRBV4-2 with TRBJ2-5; tentatively, D is TRBD2 (6 bases). This clonotype originated in a woman in her seventies with COVID-19, enrolled during active disease. Sequences were obtained from peripheral blood. This CDR3 reads CASSQGGVYQETQYF. CDR3 DNA: TGTGCCAGCAGCCAGGGCGGGGTTTACCAAGAGACCCAGTACTTC.